The 25 T cell receptor beta chains below come from one sample, sequenced in a study of shared clonotypes between healthy human individuals. Positive CCR7 selection of CD45RO-negative cells yielded the naive CD8 cells, and terminally differentiated effector memory CD45RA+ cells were excluded. TCRdb's table, derived via immunoSEQ multiplex PCR, lists solely in-frame clones and lacks some. The table has about 580,000 clones, 95% to 98% seen once. The sequencing input was naive CD8+ T cells sorted from blood. These TCRs come from a man aged 30-40 years in good health.

J is TRBJ2-7 and V is TRBV29-1; tentative D call: TRBD1 (6 bases). Germline V lookup: CDR1 SQVTM, CDR2 ANQGSEA. This CDR3 has 15 amino acids. The V gene lost 7 bases and the J gene lost 4 bases, with 23 bases spanning the gap. CDR3 nucleotides: TGCAGCGCCGCAGATCGGACAGCCTCTGGTTACGAGCAGTACTTC. Protein: CSAADRTASGYEQYF.

This clone was counted once. The rearrangement links TRBV10-1 to TRBJ2-3; tentatively, D is TRBD1 (6 bases). Between the trimmed V and J ends, which lost 4 bases and 9 bases, there was a span of 14 bases. The germline gives CDR1 WNHNN, CDR2 SYGVQD (reference sequence). The CDR3 totals 13 residues. The DNA for the CDR3 is TGCGCCAGCAGTGCACCGGACAGCATAACGCAGTATTTT. It yields the protein CASSAPDSITQYF.

The chain combines TRBV5-6 with TRBJ1-2, with D possibly matching TRBD1 (5 bases). V was cut by 4 bases and J by 8 bases, with 15 bases left in between. The CDR3 is 13 residues long. The V gene's germline CDR1 is SGHDT and CDR2 YYEEEE. The DNA of the CDR3 is TGTGCCAGCAGCCCAACAGGCGATTACGGCTACACCTTC. This encodes CASSPTGDYGYTF.

The chain couples TRBV27 to TRBJ1-3, with D unresolved. Germline V gene lookup returns CDR1 MNHEY and CDR2 SMNVEV (reference sequence). V was clipped by 5 bases and J by 6 bases, with 11 bases between them. This CDR3 contains 13 residues. The CDR3 DNA is TGTGCCAGCAGTCCGGGTCCCTCAAACACCATATATTTT. This gives the protein CASSPGPSNTIYF.

This sequence joins TRBV14 and TRBJ2-1; 8 nucleotides align to TRBD2. CDR1 is SGHDN, CDR2 FVKESK, per germline. The CDR3 runs 15 residues. Germline trimming cut 4 bases from V and 5 bases from J; bases unmatched to any gene: 7. The CDR3 sequence is CASSPSTSVNNEQFF. CDR3 DNA sequence: TGTGCCAGCAGCCCCTCGACTAGCGTCAACAATGAGCAGTTCTTC.

The V call is TRBV2, the J call TRBJ2-3; D may be TRBD1 (5 bases). V lost 0 bases to trimming and J lost 2 bases, with 12 bases between them. Per germline, CDR1 SNHLY and CDR2 FYNNEI. The CDR3 loop spans 16 amino acids. As DNA, the CDR3 is TGTGCCAGCAGTGAAGCAGACAGCAGTATCACAGATACGCAGTATTTT. Encoded protein: CASSEADSSITDTQYF.

V is TRBV5-4 and J is TRBJ2-1; TRBD2 is a possible D gene (5 bases). This CDR3 region has 15 residues. Germline CDR1 is SGHNT and CDR2 is YYREEE (reference sequence). Deletions cut 4 bases from V and 7 bases from J, with 18 bases between. The CDR3 DNA reads as TGTGCCAGCAGCAAAAGCGGAAGTCCCCTTAATGAGCAGTTCTTC. This sequence encodes CASSKSGSPLNEQFF.

V and J are TRBV14 and TRBJ2-2, with a weak D call TRBD2 (6 bases). The CDR3 contains 17 residues. Trimming removed 2 bases at V and 4 bases at J, with 17 bases between. Germline CDR1 and CDR2: SGHDN and FVKESK. The CDR3 nucleotides read TGTGCCAGCAGCCAATTTGTTCGGGAGAGGAGCACCGGGGAGCTGTTTTTT. Its protein product is CASSQFVRERSTGELFF.

The J gene is TRBJ2-3, the V gene TRBV4-1; perhaps TRBD2 as D (5 bases). The CDR3 extends over 15 amino acids. V gave up 2 bases and J gave up 6 bases, with 15 bases separating them. Germline CDR1 MGHRA, CDR2 YSYEKL. The CDR3 region has the DNA TGCGCCAGCAGCCAACCCGCGAGGGATTCCGATACGCAGTATTTT. Amino acid sequence: CASSQPARDSDTQYF.

The chain has TRBV5-6 and TRBJ2-7; the D gene is possibly TRBD1 (6 bases). This CDR3 contains 13 residues. V was trimmed by 0 bases and J by 6 bases, leaving 10 bases between them. The germline CDR1 and CDR2 sequences are SGHDT and YYEEEE. The CDR3 spells CASSLVGASEQYF. The CDR3 DNA is TGTGCCAGCAGCTTGGTGGGGGCGAGCGAGCAGTACTTC. Supplemented by reference TRBV5-6 and TRBJ2-7, the full variable domain reads DAGVTQSPTHLIKTRGQQVTLRCSPKSGHDTVSWYQQALGQGPQFIFQYYEEEERQRGNFPDRFSGHQFPNYSSELNVNALLLGDSALYLCASSLVGASEQYFGPGTRLTVT.

In the case of this clone: This specimen includes other DNA sequences encoding the same CDR3. The chain employs TRBV9 and TRBJ2-5; 16 bases align to TRBD2. J gave up 5 bases and V 3 bases, and 1 base lay outside the gene matches. Per germline, CDR1 SGDLS and CDR2 YYNGEE. This CDR3 contains 15 residues. CDR3 in DNA: TGTGCCAGCAGCGAGGGACTAGCGGGAGGGGAGACCCAGTACTTC. Encoded protein: CASSEGLAGGETQYF.

The chain has TRBV28 and TRBJ1-2; D possibly corresponds to TRBD1 (5 bases). V lost 7 bases and J 3 bases, leaving 21 bases between the germline ends. Germline CDR1 reads MDHEN; CDR2 reads SYDVKM. The CDR3 covers 16 residues. CDR3 sequence reads: CASIGTKWGLDYGYTF. As DNA, the CDR3 is TGTGCCAGCATAGGGACCAAGTGGGGGTTGGACTATGGCTACACCTTC.

The chain uses TRBV7-6 and TRBJ2-1; either TRBD1 or TRBD2 may fit D (5 bases each). The germline V gene encodes CDR1 SGHVS and CDR2 FNYEAQ. V gave up 2 bases and J gave up 3 bases, with 11 bases separating them. The CDR3 is 15 residues long. The CDR3 protein is CASSLIGESYNEQFF. The CDR3 nucleotides read TGTGCCAGCAGCTTAATAGGGGAGAGCTACAATGAGCAGTTCTTC.

This clone appeared once. This sequence joins TRBV5-6 and TRBJ2-7; D is unresolved. V dropped 5 bases and J dropped 5 bases, with 8 bases sitting between them. In germline, CDR1 is SGHDT, CDR2 YYEEEE. The CDR3 sequence is 11 residues long. CDR3: CASSSQHEQYF. The DNA for the CDR3 is TGTGCCAGCAGTTCCCAACACGAGCAGTACTTC.

V is TRBV29-1 and J is TRBJ2-1; 9 nucleotides line up with TRBD2. The V and J ends lost 7 bases and 7 bases, in that order; junction bases with no gene match: 17. CDR1 SQVTM and CDR2 ANQGSEA come from the germline V gene. CDR3 length: 16 amino acids. Written as DNA, the CDR3 is TGCAGCGCCCTGGGAGGTGAGACTAGCGGATTTAATGAGCAGTTCTTC. It translates to CSALGGETSGFNEQFF.

The CDR3 loop is CASSLSGTGFYGYTF. Here the CDR3 DNA reads TGTGCCAGCAGTTTAAGCGGGACAGGCTTCTATGGCTACACCTTC. The chain links TRBV27 to TRBJ1-2; 8 bases align to TRBD1. Germline CDR1 MNHEY, CDR2 SMNVEV (reference sequence). V was pared by 2 bases and J by 4 bases, with 6 bases of the junction left unmatched. This CDR3 is built from 15 residues.

The CDR3 region has the DNA TGTGCCAGCAGACCGGTAGACACAGATACGCAGTATTTT. Protein sequence: CASRPVDTDTQYF. The chain couples TRBV27 to TRBJ2-3, with D unclear. Germline CDR1 MNHEY, CDR2 SMNVEV (reference sequence). The CDR3 is 13 amino acids. V was trimmed by 6 bases and J by 2 bases, leaving 9 bases between them.

The genes are TRBV9 and TRBJ1-3; D not certain. Trimming shortened V by 0 bases and J by 9 bases, and 19 bases separated the two germline ends. This CDR3 spans 16 amino acids. CDR1 and CDR2 from the germline V gene are SGDLS and YYNGEE. The CDR3 sequence: CASSVDPDTYDGTIYF. For the CDR3, the DNA is TGTGCCAGCAGCGTAGATCCTGATACATACGACGGCACCATATATTTT.

CDR3 loop: CASSHGPGFSGANVLTF. The CDR3 region has the DNA TGTGCCAGCAGTCACGGCCCCGGATTCTCTGGGGCCAACGTCCTGACTTTC. The rearrangement uses TRBV9 and TRBJ2-6, with unresolved D. The germline CDR1 and CDR2 sequences are SGDLS and YYNGEE. This CDR3 has 17 amino acids. The V end lost 5 bases, the J end lost 0 bases, and 15 bases lay between the germline ends.

The chain has TRBV6-5 and TRBJ1-4; D ambiguous. Between the trimmed V and J ends, which lost 6 bases and 7 bases, there was a span of 15 bases. The CDR3 extends over 14 amino acids. The V gene's germline CDR1 is MNHEY and CDR2 SVGAGI. This CDR3 is CASRPDRLGEKLFF. The CDR3 DNA follows: TGTGCCAGCAGACCGGATCGATTGGGTGAAAAACTGTTTTTT.

The chain uses TRBV7-9 and TRBJ2-7; 7 nucleotides line up with TRBD1. Germline V gene data show CDR1 as SEHNR and CDR2 as FQNEAQ (reference sequence). This CDR3 comprises 17 residues. V trimming: 1 base; J trimming: 4 bases; junction bases outside the gene matches: 13. The CDR3 nucleotides read TGTGCCAGCAGCTTAGGGCCCGGTGGACAGGCCACATACGAGCAGTACTTC. Its translation: CASSLGPGGQATYEQYF.

The chain couples TRBV6-1 to TRBJ1-5; 7 bases fit TRBD1. The V gene end was trimmed by 5 bases and the J gene end by 14 bases; junction bases not matched to a gene: 15. The CDR3 runs 14 residues. Germline-derived CDR1 and CDR2 are MNHNS and SASEGT. The CDR3 region has the DNA TGTGCCAGCAGTCCCGTCTACGACAGGGTGGTGGAGCATTTT. Protein sequence: CASSPVYDRVVEHF.

The sample holds one count of this clone. This rearrangement joins TRBV29-1 to TRBJ2-5, with unresolved D. The V end was cut by 4 bases, the J end by 2 bases, with 14 bases between. The CDR3 is 14 residues long. Germline V CDR1 and CDR2: SQVTM, ANQGSEA. The CDR3 nucleotides are TGCAGCGTTGTAACAGAGGTCCAACAAGAGACCCAGTACTTC. It encodes CSVVTEVQQETQYF.

This rearrangement joins TRBV27 to TRBJ1-5, with a tentative D call TRBD1 (6 bases). CDR3 length equals 15 residues. The V gene's germline CDR1 is MNHEY and CDR2 SMNVEV (reference sequence). Trimming left V 1 base short and J 5 bases short, with 12 bases between. The CDR3 is CASSLFQGRDQPQHF. CDR3 nucleotides: TGTGCCAGCAGTTTATTTCAGGGGAGGGATCAGCCCCAGCATTTT.

J is TRBJ2-7 and V is TRBV15, with D unclear. This CDR3 has 14 residues. Trimming pared 0 bases from V and 0 bases from J, leaving 6 bases between. CDR1 is LNHNV, CDR2 YYDKDF, per germline (reference sequence). The CDR3 reads CATSRDASSYEQYF. CDR3 bases: TGTGCCACCAGCAGAGATGCCTCCTCCTACGAGCAGTACTTC.